This TCR beta chain derives from a study of T cell responses to AZD1222 COVID-19 vaccine. Findings and caveats of the study: Possibly, clonal diversity was underestimated; donors were largely white British and included more females.

About this clone: Its specificity is not known.

Repertoires were generated with immunoSEQ multiplex PCR, while TCRdb's copy carries only in-frame clones and drops some. The table has 150,000 to 200,000 clones, roughly 88% seen once. The receptor's source is an adult who received the AZD1222 COVID-19 vaccine. The sample consisted of peripheral blood, taken 28 days after the second AZD1222 dose.

In nucleotides, the CDR3 is TGTGCCAGCAGTCCAGGTTCGAGGCAGCCCCAGCATTTT. Its protein product is CASSPGSRQPQHF. The chain employs TRBV28 and TRBJ1-5, with D unclear. CDR3 length: 13 amino acids. Germline CDR1 is MDHEN and CDR2 is SYDVKM. V was clipped by 5 bases and J by 7 bases, with 12 bases between them.